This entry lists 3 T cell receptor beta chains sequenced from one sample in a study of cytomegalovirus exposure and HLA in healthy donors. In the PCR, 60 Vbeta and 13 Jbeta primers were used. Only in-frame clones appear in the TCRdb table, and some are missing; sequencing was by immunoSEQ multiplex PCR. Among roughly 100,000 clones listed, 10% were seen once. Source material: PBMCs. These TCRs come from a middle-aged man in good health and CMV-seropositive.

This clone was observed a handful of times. Here the CDR3 DNA reads TGTGCCAGCAGCCCCGAAGGGACAATCCGCGAGCAGTACTTC. Translation gives CASSPEGTIREQYF. The V call is TRBV7-2, the J call TRBJ2-7; maybe TRBD1 (6 bases). The CDR3 is 14 residues long. Germline values: CDR1 SGHTA, CDR2 FQGNSA. Between the trimmed V and J ends, which lost 5 bases and 6 bases, there was a span of 17 bases. Looking up the rest from reference TRBV7-2 and TRBJ2-7 gives the full variable domain: GAGVSQSPSNKVTEKGKDVELRCDPISGHTALYWYRQSLGQGLEFLIYFQGNSAPDKSGLPSDRFSAERTGGSVSTLTIQRTQQEDSAVYLCASSPEGTIREQYFGPGTRLTVT.

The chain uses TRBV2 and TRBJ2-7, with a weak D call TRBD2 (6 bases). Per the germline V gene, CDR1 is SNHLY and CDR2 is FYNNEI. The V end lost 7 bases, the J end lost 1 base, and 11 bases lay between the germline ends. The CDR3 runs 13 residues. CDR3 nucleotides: TGTGCCAGCATAGCCGGGAGATCCTACGAGCAGTACTTC. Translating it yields CASIAGRSYEQYF.

In DNA, the CDR3 is TGTGCCAGCAGTTTATTGGCGGGAGGGAACAATGAGCAGTTCTTC. This sequence encodes CASSLLAGGNNEQFF. The chain has TRBV28 and TRBJ2-1, with TRBD2 matching 9 bases. J lost 5 bases, V lost 1 base, and 3 bases had no gene match. Per germline, CDR1 MDHEN and CDR2 SYDVKM. CDR3 length: 15 amino acids. The full variable domain, rest sourced from reference TRBV28 and TRBJ2-1, is DVKVTQSSRYLVKRTGEKVFLECVQDMDHENMFWYRQDPGLGLRLIYFSYDVKMKEKGDIPEGYSVSREKKERFSLILESASTNQTSMYLCASSLLAGGNNEQFFGPGTRLTVL.